The clone carrying this T cell receptor beta chain showed up many times. The antigen remains unidentified. The data originate from a study of human T cells and chemical hapten exposure. Study-wide points: Unchanged with DPC sensitization were TCRs above 1 in 1000 frequency.

Time point reported: pre-sensitization, week 0. The treatment denotes: therapeutic diphenylcyclopropenone sensitization with weekly scalp DPC. A single record per CDR3 protein comes from TCRdb applying MiXCR to the RACE reads. The sample consists of over 35,000 distinct CDR3 sequences, roughly a tenth of them appearing once. The CDR3 has 19 residues. Trimming took 4 bases from V and 5 from J, leaving 27 bases between them. Here the sequenced sample was whole blood, taken in connection with sensitization to the hapten diphenylcyclopropenone (DPC). The clonotype was recovered from a man aged 30 to 45 with alopecia areata. Some clones in this sample may be carry-over from other donors' samples. V and J are TRBV12-3 or TRBV12-4 and TRBJ1-5, with D possibly being TRBD1 (5 bases). The CDR3 DNA reads TGTGCCAGCAGTTCTTTTCGCTCGGTAGGGGACCCGGGACATCAGCCCCAGCATTTT. Amino acids: CASSSFRSVGDPGHQPQHF.